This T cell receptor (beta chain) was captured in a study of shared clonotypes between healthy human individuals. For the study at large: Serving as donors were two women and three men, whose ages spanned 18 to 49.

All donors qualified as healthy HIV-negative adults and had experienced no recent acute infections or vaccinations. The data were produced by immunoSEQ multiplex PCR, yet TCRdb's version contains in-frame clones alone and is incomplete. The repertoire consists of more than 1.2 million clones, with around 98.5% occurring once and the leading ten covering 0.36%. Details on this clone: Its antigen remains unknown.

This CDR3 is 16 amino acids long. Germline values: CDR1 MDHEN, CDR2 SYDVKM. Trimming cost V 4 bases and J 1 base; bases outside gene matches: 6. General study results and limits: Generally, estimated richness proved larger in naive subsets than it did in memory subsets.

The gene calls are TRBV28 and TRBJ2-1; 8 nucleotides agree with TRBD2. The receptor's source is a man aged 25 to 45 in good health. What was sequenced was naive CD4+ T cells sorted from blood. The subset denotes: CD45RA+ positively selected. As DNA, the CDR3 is TGTGCCAGCAGTTCCGCCAGCGGGAGTTCCTACAATGAGCAGTTCTTC. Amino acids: CASSSASGSSYNEQFF.